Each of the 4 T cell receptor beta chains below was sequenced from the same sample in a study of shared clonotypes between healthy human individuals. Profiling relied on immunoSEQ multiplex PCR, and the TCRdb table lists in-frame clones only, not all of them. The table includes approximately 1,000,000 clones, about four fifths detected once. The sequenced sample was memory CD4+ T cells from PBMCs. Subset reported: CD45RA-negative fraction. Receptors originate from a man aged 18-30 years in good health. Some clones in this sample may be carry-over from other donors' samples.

CDR3 bases: TGTGCCAGCGATACGGGTGGGGCGGGCAACACTGAAGCTTTCTTT. This codes for CASDTGGAGNTEAFF. J is TRBJ1-1 and V is TRBV28; possibly TRBD1 for D (5 bases). This CDR3 contains 15 residues. V lost 8 bases and J lost 2, with 18 bases in between. Germline loops: CDR1 MDHEN, CDR2 SYDVKM.

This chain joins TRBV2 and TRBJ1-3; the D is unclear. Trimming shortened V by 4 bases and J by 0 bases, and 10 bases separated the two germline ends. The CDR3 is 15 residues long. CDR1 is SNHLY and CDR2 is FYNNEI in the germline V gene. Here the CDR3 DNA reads TGTGCCAGCAGTGTGCGTGCGTCCTCTGGAAACACCATATATTTT. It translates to CASSVRASSGNTIYF.

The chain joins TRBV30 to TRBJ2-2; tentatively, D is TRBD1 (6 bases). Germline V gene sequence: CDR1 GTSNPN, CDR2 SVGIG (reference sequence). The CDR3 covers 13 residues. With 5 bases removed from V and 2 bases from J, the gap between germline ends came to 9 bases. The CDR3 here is CAWADSNTGELFF. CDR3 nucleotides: TGTGCCTGGGCGGACAGTAACACCGGGGAGCTGTTTTTT. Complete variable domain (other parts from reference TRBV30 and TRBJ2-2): SQTIHQWPATLVQPVGSPLSLECTVEGTSNPNLYWYRQAAGRGLQLLFYSVGIGQISSEVPQNLSASRPQDRQFILSSKKLLLSDSGFYLCAWADSNTGELFFGEGSRLTVL.

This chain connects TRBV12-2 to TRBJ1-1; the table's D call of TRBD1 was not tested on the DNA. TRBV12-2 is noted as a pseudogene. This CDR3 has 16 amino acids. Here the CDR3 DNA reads TGTGCAAGTCGCTTTAGGGACAGGGGAAACGTTACTGAAGCTTTCTTT. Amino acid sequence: CASRFRDRGNVTEAFF.